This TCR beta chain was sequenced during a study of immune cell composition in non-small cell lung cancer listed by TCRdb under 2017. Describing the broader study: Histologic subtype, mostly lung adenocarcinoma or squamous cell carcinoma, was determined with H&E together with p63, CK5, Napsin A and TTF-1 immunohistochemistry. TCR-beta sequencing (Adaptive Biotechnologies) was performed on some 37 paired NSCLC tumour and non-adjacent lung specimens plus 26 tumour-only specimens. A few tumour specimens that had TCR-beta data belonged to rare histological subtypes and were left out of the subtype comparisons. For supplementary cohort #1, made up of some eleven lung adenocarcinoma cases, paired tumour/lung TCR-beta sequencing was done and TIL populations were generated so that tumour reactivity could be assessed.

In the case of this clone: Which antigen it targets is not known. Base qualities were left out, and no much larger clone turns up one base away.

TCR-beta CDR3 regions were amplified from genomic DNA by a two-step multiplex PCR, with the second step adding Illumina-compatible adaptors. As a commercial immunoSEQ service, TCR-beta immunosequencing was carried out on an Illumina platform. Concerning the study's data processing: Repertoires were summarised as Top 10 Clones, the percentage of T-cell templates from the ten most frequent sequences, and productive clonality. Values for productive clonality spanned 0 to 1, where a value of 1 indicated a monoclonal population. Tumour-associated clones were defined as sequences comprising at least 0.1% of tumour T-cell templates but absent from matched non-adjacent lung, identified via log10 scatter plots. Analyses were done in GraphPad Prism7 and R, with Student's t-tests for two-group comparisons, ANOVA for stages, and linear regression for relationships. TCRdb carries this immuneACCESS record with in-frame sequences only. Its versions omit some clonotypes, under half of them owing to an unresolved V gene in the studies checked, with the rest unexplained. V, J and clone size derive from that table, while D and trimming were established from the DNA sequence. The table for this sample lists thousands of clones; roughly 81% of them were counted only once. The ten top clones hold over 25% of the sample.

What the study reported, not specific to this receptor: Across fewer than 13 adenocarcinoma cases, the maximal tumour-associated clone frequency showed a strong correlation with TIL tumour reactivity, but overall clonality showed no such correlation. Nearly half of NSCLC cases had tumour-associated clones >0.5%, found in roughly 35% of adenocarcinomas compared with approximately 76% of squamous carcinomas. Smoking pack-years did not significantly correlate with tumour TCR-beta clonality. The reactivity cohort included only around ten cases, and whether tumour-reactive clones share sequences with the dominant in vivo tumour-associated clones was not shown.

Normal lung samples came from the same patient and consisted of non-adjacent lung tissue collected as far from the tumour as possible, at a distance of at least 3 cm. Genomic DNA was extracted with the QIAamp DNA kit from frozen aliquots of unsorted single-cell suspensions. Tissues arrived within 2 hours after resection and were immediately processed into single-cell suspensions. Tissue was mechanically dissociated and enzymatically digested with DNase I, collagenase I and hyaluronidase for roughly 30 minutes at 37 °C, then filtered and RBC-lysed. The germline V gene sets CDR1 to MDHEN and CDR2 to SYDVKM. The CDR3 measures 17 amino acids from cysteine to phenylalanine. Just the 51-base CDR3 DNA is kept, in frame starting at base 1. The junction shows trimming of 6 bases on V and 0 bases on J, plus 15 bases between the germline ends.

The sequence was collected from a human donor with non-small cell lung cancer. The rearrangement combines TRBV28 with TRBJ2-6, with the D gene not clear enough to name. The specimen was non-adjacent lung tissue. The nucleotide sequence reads TGTGCCAGCAGGCCCTCGACTCAGATCTCTGGGGCCAACGTCCTGACTTTC. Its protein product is CASRPSTQISGANVLTF. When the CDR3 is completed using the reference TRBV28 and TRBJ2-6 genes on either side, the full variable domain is DVKVTQSSRYLVKRTGEKVFLECVQDMDHENMFWYRQDPGLGLRLIYFSYDVKMKEKGDIPEGYSVSREKKERFSLILESASTNQTSMYLCASRPSTQISGANVLTFGAGSRLTVL.